This T cell receptor (beta chain) was obtained from a study of blood T cell repertoires in COVID-19. Study context: The study drew acute and convalescent COVID-19 samples from the United States, Italy and Spain. The analysed material was cDNA or gDNA that came from T cells, B-cell-depleted T cells, or PBMCs.

The CDR3 runs 16 residues. Germline CDR1 and CDR2: MNHEY and SVGAGI. V shed 0 bases, J shed 5 bases, and the junction held 7 bases outside the gene matches. Original data processing: Amplified reference gene primers provided the basis for estimating nucleated cell counts. Assay: immunoSEQ multiplex PCR; the TCRdb copy retains only in-frame clones and omits some. V, J and clone size are those of that table, while D and trimming were read from the DNA. Among approximately 71,000 clones listed, 85% to 90% were seen once. J is TRBJ2-5 and V is TRBV6-5; 9 bases align to TRBD2. This TCR derives from a man in his fifties or sixties with acute or convalescent COVID-19. The sample was peripheral blood. Written as DNA, the CDR3 is TGTGCCAGCAGTTACTCGTTGGGACTAGCAAGGGAGACCCAGTACTTC. Translating it yields CASSYSLGLARETQYF.